Here is one T cell receptor beta chain with its context. Looked up from germline, CDR1 is MNHEY and CDR2 is SVGAGI. This CDR3 spans 14 amino acids. V lost 7 bases and J lost 1; bases outside the gene matches: 6. The entry originates in a study of control samples from healthy donors and cancer patients. The protocol was immunoSEQ multiplex PCR, while the TCRdb copy is restricted to in-frame clones and leaves out a portion. The repertoire holds 100,000 to 150,000 clones, roughly 90% seen once, with less than 2.5% in the top ten. Sequenced material: blood. The V call is TRBV6-5, the J call TRBJ1-1; 7 bases agree with TRBD1. The clonotype originates from a woman between 50 and 59 years old in good health. The CDR3 nucleotides read TGTGCCAGCAAAACGACAGGGCAGAACACTGAAGCTTTCTTT. This codes for CASKTTGQNTEAFF.